The clone carrying this T cell receptor (beta chain) was detected only a few times. Its target is unknown. Germline V gene lookup returns CDR1 MNHEY and CDR2 SVGAGI. The CDR3 covers 13 residues. After removal of 6 bases from V and 6 bases from J, the junction contained 4 bases not matched to a gene. Sorted CD4+ subsets: naive, central memory, regulatory, stem cell-like memory (CD45RO/CCR7/CD25/CD127/CD95/CD27 panel). These data belong to a study of beta chain features in type 1 diabetes. Looking at the study overall: Analysis included over 90 million sorted cells drawn from all samples.

General study results and limits: Within patients, naive, central memory and Treg TCRB repertoires seemed more similar than within healthy donors. The study found moderately but significantly shorter TCRB CDR3s in all four CD4+ subsets of Type 1 diabetes patients.

The sequenced template was cDNA made from the entire isolated RNA. This table comes from immunoSEQ multiplex PCR, and its TCRdb copy is limited to in-frame clones, with some not included. The sample carries roughly 370,000 clones, approximately 15% recorded once. The genes are TRBV6-5 and TRBJ2-1, with 8 bases fitting TRBD2. Input material: naive CD4+ T cells from blood. The receptor comes from a man aged 30-40 years in good health. The CDR3 DNA sequence: TGTGCCAGCAGCCGCGGGACTAGCAATGAGCAGTTCTTC. Protein sequence: CASSRGTSNEQFF.